This T cell receptor (beta chain) was sequenced during a study of CD8 T cells in Susac syndrome. For the study at large: Patients with Susac syndrome had blood drawn and were at that point therapy-naive, on corticosteroids, or on intravenous immunoglobulin alone. General study findings and limits: CD8+ clonal expansion in Susac peaked in TEMRA cells and active patients. The study conceded that relatively few individuals underwent its TCR sequencing and HLA analysis.

Of note for this clonotype: The antigen is not known.

Between the trimmed V and J ends, which lost 6 bases and 6 bases, there was a span of 12 bases. The CDR3 sequence is 13 residues long. TCR beta from blood CD8+ and CD4+ T cells was sequenced. Random hexamers primed reverse transcription of about 0.45 to 1 ug RNA. TCRdb fed the immunoSEQ multiplex PCR reads into MiXCR, producing one record per CDR3 protein. The table lists 75,000 to 80,000 distinct CDR3 sequences, approximately 93% of them singletons. This chain uses TRBV12-3 or TRBV12-4 with TRBJ2-1, with D unresolved. The source is a human donor with Susac syndrome. The sample taken for sequencing was CD8+ T cells from PBMCs. The CDR3 reads CASSLTRINEQFF. DNA for the CDR3: TGTGCCAGCAGCTTAACACGGATCAATGAGCAGTTCTTC.